The TCR delta chain under discussion was sequenced for a study of gamma-delta T cells after stem cell transplantation. TCRdb used CATT to re-call clones from the RT-PCR reads. The profile shows some 970 delta-chain clones, around 12% of them singletons. The V gene end was trimmed by 0 bases and the J gene end by 0 bases; junction bases not matched to a gene: 17. The CDR3 totals 20 residues. Per the germline V gene, CDR1 is GEAIGNYY and CDR2 is EKD. This clone was detected only a few times. This sequence is one base from a far larger clone and is likely a read error. The rearrangement joins TRDV2 to TRDJ1, with TRDD3 identical over 8 bases. The sequence was collected from a human donor. It is not recorded whose cells these are; they may come from a transplant donor. Sample: gamma-delta T cells. CDR3 loop: CACDTVGQGTGGAYTDKLIF. As DNA, the CDR3 is TGTGCCTGTGACACCGTGGGGCAGGGTACTGGGGGTGCGTACACCGATAAACTCATCTTT.